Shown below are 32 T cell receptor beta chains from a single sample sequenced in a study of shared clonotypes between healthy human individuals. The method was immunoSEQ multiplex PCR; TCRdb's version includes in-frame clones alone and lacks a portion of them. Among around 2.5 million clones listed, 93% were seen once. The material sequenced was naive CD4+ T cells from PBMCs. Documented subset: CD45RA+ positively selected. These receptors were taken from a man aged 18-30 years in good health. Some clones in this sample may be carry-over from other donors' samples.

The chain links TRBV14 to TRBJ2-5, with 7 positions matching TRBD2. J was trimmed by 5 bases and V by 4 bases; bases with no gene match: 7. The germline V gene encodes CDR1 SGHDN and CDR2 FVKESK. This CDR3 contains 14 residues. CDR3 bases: TGTGCCAGCAGCCTCCGACTAGCCGGGGAGACCCAGTACTTC. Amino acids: CASSLRLAGETQYF.

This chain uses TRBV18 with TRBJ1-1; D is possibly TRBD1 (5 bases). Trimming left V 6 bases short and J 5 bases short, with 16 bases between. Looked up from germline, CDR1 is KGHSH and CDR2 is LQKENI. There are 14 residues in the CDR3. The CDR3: CASSEHLGETEAFF. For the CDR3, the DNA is TGTGCCAGCTCCGAACACCTGGGGGAAACTGAAGCTTTCTTT.

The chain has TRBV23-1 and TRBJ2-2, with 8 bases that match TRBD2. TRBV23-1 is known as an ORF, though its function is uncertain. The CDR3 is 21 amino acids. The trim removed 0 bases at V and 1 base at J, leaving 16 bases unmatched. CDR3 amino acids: CASSQSYWGRVLAGNTGELFF. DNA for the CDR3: TGCGCCAGCAGTCAATCGTATTGGGGTAGGGTCCTAGCGGGGAACACCGGGGAGCTGTTTTTT.

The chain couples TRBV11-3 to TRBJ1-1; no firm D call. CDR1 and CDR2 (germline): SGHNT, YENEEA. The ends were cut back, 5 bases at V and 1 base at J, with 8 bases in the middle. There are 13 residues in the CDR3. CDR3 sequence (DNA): TGTGCCAGCAGCAAACAGAAGAACACTGAAGCTTTCTTT. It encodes CASSKQKNTEAFF.

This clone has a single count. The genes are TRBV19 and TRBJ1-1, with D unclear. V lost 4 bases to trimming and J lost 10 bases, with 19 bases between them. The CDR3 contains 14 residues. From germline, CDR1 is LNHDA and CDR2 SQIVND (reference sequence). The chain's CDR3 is CASSNPGPRSGAFF. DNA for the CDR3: TGTGCCAGTAGTAACCCGGGCCCCCGGTCGGGAGCTTTCTTT.

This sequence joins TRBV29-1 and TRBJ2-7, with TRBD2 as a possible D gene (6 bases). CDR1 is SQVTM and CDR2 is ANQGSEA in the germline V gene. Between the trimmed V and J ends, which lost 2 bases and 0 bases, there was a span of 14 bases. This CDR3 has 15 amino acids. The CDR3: CSVEYKGLSSYEQYF. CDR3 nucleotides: TGCAGCGTTGAATACAAGGGACTGAGCTCCTACGAGCAGTACTTC.

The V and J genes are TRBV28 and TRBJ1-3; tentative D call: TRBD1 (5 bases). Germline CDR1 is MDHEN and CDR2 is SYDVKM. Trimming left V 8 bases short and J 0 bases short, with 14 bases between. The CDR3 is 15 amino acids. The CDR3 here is CASSTWGDSGNTIYF. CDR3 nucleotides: TGTGCCAGCTCCACCTGGGGGGACTCTGGAAACACCATATATTTT.

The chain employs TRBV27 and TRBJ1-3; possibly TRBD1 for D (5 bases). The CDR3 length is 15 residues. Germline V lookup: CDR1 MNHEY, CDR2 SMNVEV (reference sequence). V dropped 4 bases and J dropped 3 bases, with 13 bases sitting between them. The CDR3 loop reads CASSSSGSGGNTIYF. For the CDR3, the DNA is TGTGCCAGCAGTTCATCAGGGTCCGGTGGAAACACCATATATTTT.

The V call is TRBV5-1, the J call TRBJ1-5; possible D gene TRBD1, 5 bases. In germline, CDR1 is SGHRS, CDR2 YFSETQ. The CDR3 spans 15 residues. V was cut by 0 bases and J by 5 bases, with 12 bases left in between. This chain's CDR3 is CASSLDSGADQPQHF. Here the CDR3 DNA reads TGCGCCAGCAGCTTGGACAGCGGGGCAGATCAGCCCCAGCATTTT.

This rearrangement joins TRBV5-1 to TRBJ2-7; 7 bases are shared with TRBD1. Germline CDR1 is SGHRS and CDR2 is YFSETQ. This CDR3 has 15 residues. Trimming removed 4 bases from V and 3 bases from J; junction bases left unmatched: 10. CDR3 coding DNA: TGCGCCAGCAGCCTAGGACCGACAGGGTTCTACGAGCAGTACTTC. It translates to CASSLGPTGFYEQYF.

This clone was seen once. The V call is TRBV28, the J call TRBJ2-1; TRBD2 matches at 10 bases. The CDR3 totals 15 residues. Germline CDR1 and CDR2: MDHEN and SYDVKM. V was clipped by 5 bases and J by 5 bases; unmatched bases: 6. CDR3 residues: CASSQTSGINNEQFF. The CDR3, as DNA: TGTGCCAGCAGTCAAACTAGCGGGATTAACAATGAGCAGTTCTTC.

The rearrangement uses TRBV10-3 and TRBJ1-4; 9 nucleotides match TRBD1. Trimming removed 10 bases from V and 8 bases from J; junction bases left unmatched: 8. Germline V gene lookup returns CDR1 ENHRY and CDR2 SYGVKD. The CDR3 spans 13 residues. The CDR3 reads CATTTGGGEKLFF. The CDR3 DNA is TGTGCCACCACGACAGGGGGAGGGGAAAAACTGTTTTTT.

The CDR3 spells CASSRQRAAYEQYF. The CDR3, as DNA: TGTGCCAGCAGCCGTCAGAGGGCCGCCTACGAGCAGTACTTC. The V and J genes are TRBV7-8 and TRBJ2-7, with TRBD2 as a possible D gene (5 bases). Trimming removed 5 bases at V and 2 bases at J, with 13 bases between. There are 14 residues in the CDR3. Germline lookup yields CDR1 SGHVS and CDR2 FQNEAQ.

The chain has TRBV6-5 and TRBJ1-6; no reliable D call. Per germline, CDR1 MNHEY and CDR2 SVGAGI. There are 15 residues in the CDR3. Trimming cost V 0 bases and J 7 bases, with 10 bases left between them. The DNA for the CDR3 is TGTGCCAGCAGTTACTCGTTTACAGTAAATTCACCCCTCCACTTT. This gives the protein CASSYSFTVNSPLHF.

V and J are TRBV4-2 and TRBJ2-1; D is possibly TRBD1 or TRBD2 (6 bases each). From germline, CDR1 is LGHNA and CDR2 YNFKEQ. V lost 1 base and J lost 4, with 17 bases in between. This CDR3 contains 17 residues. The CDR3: CASSQVPGATGYNEQFF. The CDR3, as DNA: TGTGCCAGCAGCCAAGTCCCGGGGGCGACGGGGTACAATGAGCAGTTCTTC.

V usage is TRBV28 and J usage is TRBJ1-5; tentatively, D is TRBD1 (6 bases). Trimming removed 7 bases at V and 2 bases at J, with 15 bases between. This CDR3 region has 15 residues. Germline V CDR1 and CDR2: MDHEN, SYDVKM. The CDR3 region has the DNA TGTGCCAGCAATAAGCAGGGGTGGGGCAATCAGCCCCAGCATTTT. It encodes CASNKQGWGNQPQHF.

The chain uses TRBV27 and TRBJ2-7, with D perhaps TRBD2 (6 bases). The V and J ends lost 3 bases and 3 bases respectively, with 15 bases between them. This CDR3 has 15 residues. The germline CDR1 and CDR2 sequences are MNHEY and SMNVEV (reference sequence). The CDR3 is CASSFFGAEGYEQYF. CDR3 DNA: TGTGCCAGCAGTTTTTTCGGGGCGGAGGGCTACGAGCAGTACTTC.

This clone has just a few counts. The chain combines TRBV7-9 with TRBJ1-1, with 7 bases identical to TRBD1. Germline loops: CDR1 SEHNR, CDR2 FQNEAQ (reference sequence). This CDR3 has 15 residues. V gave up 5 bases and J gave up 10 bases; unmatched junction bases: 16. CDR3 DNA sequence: TGTGCCAGCAGCCCTAGGGGGACAGCCCTCCGCGGAGCTTTCTTT. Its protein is CASSPRGTALRGAFF.

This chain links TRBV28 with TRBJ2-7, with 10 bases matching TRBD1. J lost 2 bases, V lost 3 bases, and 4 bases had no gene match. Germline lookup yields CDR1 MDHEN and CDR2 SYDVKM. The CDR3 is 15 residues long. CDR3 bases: TGTGCCAGCAGTTTTAGACAGGGGGCGACCTACGAGCAGTACTTC. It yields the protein CASSFRQGATYEQYF. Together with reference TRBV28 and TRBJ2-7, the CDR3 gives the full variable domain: DVKVTQSSRYLVKRTGEKVFLECVQDMDHENMFWYRQDPGLGLRLIYFSYDVKMKEKGDIPEGYSVSREKKERFSLILESASTNQTSMYLCASSFRQGATYEQYFGPGTRLTVT.

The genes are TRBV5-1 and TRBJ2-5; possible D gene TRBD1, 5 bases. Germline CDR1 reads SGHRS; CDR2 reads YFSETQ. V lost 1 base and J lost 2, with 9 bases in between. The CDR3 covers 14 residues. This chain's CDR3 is CASSLSGWQETQYF. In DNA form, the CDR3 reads TGCGCCAGCAGCTTGTCAGGGTGGCAAGAGACCCAGTACTTC.

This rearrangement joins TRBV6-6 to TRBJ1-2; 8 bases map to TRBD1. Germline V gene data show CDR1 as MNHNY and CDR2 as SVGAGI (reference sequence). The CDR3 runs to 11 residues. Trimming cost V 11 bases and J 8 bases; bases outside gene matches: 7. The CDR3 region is CAGGQGAGYTF. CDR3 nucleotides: TGTGCCGGCGGGCAGGGGGCCGGCTACACCTTC.

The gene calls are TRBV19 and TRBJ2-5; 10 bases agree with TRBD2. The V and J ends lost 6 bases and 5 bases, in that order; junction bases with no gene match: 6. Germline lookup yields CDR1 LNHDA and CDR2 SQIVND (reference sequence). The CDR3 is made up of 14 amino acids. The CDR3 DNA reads TGTGCCAGTAGAGCGGGAGGGCCGGTGGAGACCCAGTACTTC. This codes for CASRAGGPVETQYF. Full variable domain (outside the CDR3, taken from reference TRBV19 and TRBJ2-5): DGGITQSPKYLFRKEGQNVTLSCEQNLNHDAMYWYRQDPGQGLRLIYYSQIVNDFQKGDIAEGYSVSREKKESFPLTVTSAQKNPTAFYLCASRAGGPVETQYFGPGTRLLVL.

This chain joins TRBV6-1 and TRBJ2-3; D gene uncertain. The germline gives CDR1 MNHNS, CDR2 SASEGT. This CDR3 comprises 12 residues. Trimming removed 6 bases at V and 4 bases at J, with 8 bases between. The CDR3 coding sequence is TGTGCCAGCAGGACCCTTTCAGATACGCAGTATTTT. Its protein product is CASRTLSDTQYF.

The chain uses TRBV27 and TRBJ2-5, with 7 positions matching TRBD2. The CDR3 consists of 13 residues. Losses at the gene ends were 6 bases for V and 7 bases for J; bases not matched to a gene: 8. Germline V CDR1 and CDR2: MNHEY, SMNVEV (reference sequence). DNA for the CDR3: TGTGCCAGCAGGAAGCAGGGCGGGGGGACCCAGTACTTC. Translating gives CASRKQGGGTQYF.

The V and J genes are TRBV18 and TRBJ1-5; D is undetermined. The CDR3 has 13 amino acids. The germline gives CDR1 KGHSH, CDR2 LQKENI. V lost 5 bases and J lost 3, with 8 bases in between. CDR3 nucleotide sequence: TGTGCCAGCTCATTTAAGGTCAATCAGCCCCAGCATTTT. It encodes CASSFKVNQPQHF. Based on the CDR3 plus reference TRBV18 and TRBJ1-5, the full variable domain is NAGVMQNPRHLVRRRGQEARLRCSPMKGHSHVYWYRQLPEEGLKFMVYLQKENIIDESGMPKERFSAEFPKEGPSILRIQQVVRGDSAAYFCASSFKVNQPQHFGDGTRLSIL.

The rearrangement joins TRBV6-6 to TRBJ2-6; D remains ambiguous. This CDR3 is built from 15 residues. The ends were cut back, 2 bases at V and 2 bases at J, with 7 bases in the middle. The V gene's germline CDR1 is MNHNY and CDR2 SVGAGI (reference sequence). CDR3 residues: CASSYGVAGANVLTF. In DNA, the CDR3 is TGTGCCAGCAGTTACGGGGTGGCTGGGGCCAACGTCCTGACTTTC.

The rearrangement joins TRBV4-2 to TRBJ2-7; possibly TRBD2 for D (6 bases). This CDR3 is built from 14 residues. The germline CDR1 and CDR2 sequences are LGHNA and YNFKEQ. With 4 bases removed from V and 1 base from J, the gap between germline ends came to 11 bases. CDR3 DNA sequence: TGTGCCAGCAGCCTGACGACTAGTTCCTACGAGCAGTACTTC. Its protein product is CASSLTTSSYEQYF.

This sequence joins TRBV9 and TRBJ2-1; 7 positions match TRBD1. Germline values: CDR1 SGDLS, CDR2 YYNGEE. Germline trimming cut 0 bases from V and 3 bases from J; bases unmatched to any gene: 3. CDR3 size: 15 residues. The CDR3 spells CASSVEQGIYNEQFF. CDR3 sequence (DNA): TGTGCCAGCAGCGTAGAACAGGGGATCTACAATGAGCAGTTCTTC.

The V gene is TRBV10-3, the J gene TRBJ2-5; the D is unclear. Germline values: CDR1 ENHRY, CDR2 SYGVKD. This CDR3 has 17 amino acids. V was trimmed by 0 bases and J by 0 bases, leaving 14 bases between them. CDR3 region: CAISESDPRRYQETQYF. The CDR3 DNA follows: TGTGCCATCAGTGAGTCGGACCCCCGCCGGTACCAAGAGACCCAGTACTTC.

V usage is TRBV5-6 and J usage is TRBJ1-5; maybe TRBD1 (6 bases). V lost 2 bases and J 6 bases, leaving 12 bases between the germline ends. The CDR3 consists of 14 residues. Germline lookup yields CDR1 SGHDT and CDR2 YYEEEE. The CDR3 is CASSFKGGSQPQHF. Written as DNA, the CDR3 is TGTGCCAGCAGCTTCAAAGGGGGTAGTCAGCCCCAGCATTTT.

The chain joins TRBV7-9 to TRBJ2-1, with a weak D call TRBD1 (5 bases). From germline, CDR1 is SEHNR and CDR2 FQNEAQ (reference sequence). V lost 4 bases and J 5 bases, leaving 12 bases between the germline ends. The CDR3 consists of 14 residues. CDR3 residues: CASSSQGADNEQFF. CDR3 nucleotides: TGTGCCAGCAGCTCCCAAGGGGCTGACAATGAGCAGTTCTTC. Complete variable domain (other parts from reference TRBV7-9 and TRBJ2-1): DTGVSQNPRHKITKRGQNVTFRCDPISEHNRLYWYRQTLGQGPEFLTYFQNEAQLEKSRLLSDRFSAERPKGSFSTLEIQRTEQGDSAMYLCASSSQGADNEQFFGPGTRLTVL.

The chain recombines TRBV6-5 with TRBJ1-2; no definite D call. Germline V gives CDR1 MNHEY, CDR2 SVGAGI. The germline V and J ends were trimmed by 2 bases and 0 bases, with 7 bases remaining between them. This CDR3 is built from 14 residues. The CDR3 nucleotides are TGTGCCAGCAGTTACACTTACCCTAACTATGGCTACACCTTC. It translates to CASSYTYPNYGYTF.